The rows below give T cell receptor beta chains drawn from one sample of a study of blood T cell repertoires in COVID-19. Data came from immunoSEQ multiplex PCR; TCRdb stores just in-frame clones and leaves some out. Among about 130,000 clones, more than 80% were seen once, and the ten largest hold around 4.7%. Sequencing input: peripheral blood. All receptors come from a human donor in a cohort sampled during active COVID-19. CDR3s include the opening cysteine and the closing phenylalanine or tryptophan. The order of the fields is V gene, J gene, clone size, D gene, CDR3 DNA, CDR3 protein. D genes are given only for firm matches. Rows give clone size only sometimes, using once, few, many, or a class for an expanded clone.

>TRBV19|TRBJ1-5|NA|NA
TGTGCCAGTAGTATAGATCTCGGGGTAGATAGCAATCAGCCCCAGCATTTT
CASSIDLGVDSNQPQHF
>TRBV19|TRBJ2-3|few|NA
TGTGCCAGTAGTATAGAGGGGACATACAGCACAGATACGCAGTATTTT
CASSIEGTYSTDTQYF
>TRBV9|TRBJ2-2|many|TRBD1
TGTGCCAGCAGCGCCCCGGACAGGGAAAGGGCCGGGGAGCTGTTTTTT
CASSAPDRERAGELFF
>TRBV4-3|TRBJ1-2|NA|TRBD1
TGCGCCAGCAGCCAAGCTTTCAGGGGGCACGGCTACACCTTC
CASSQAFRGHGYTF
>TRBV6-5|TRBJ1-6|NA|NA
TGTGCCAGCAGTTCCCAACAGGTCTATAATTCACCCCTCCACTTT
CASSSQQVYNSPLHF
>TRBV6-2/TRBV6-3|TRBJ2-1|once|TRBD2
TGTGCCAGCAGACCTAGCGGAGGCTCCTACAATGAGCAGTTCTTC
CASRPSGGSYNEQFF
>TRBV9|TRBJ1-5|NA|TRBD1
TGTGCCAGCAGCCCGGGAACAGGGGTCTTAAGCAATCAGCCCCAGCATTTT
CASSPGTGVLSNQPQHF
>TRBV21-1|TRBJ2-3|NA|NA
TGTGCCAGCAGCAAACAAGCTAGCGGGGGGGAAGATACGCAGTATTTT
CASSKQASGGEDTQYF
>TRBV28|TRBJ2-5|NA|TRBD1
TGTGCCAGCAGAAGTGGACAGGGTGGGAAGACCCAGTACTTC
CASRSGQGGKTQYF
>TRBV7-2|TRBJ1-1|NA|NA
TGTGCCAGCAGCCTATACATCGGGGGTGGGGACACTGAAGCTTTCTTT
CASSLYIGGGDTEAFF
>TRBV7-2|TRBJ1-3|NA|NA
TGTGCCAGCAGCTTAGAAGGGACAACTGCCGGAAACACCATATATTTT
CASSLEGTTAGNTIYF
>TRBV6-6|TRBJ1-2|NA|TRBD1
TGTGCCAGCAGTTTAGAGGGGGCCTATGGCTACACCTTC
CASSLEGAYGYTF
>TRBV5-1|TRBJ2-1|NA|TRBD2
TGCGCCAGCAGCTCCCGGGCAGGACTAGCGCCCCTCAATGAGCAGTTCTTC
CASSSRAGLAPLNEQFF
>TRBV11-3|TRBJ2-3|NA|NA
TGTGCCAGCAGCTTAGATGGGGCCGAGTCTCCAGATACGCAGTATTTT
CASSLDGAESPDTQYF
>TRBV7-2|TRBJ2-3|NA|TRBD2
TGTGCCAGCAGCTTATATGGGACTAGCGGGGGGCTTAGCACAGATACGCAGTATTTT
CASSLYGTSGGLSTDTQYF
>TRBV5-6|TRBJ2-7|once|NA
TGTGCCAGCAACTCAGGGGCCTACGAGCAGTACTTC
CASNSGAYEQYF
>TRBV11-2|TRBJ2-7|NA|NA
TGTGCCAGCAGCCCCCTTAACGAGCAGTACTTC
CASSPLNEQYF
>TRBV11-2|TRBJ1-1|NA|NA
TGTGCCAGCAGCTCGCGAGGTGGAACTGAAGCTTTCTTT
CASSSRGGTEAFF
>TRBV19|TRBJ1-2|NA|TRBD1
TGTGCCAGTAGTATTGAGCTACAGGGGGCTCATGGCTACACCTTC
CASSIELQGAHGYTF
>TRBV7-6|TRBJ2-5|NA|TRBD2
TGTGCCAGCAGCCGAGGGACTAGCGCTCGAGAGACCCAGTACTTC
CASSRGTSARETQYF
>TRBV19|TRBJ1-3|NA|NA
TGTGCCAGTAGTTACTTCTCCGGGTCTCCTAAAGTGCGGACTGGAAACACCATATATTTT
CASSYFSGSPKVRTGNTIYF
>TRBV12-2|TRBJ2-3|NA|NA
TGTGCAAGTCGCTTATGTTCAGTCACAGATACGCAGTATTTT
CASRLCSVTDTQYF
>TRBV5-1|TRBJ2-5|NA|NA
TGCGCCAGCAGCTTGGGACAGCAAGAGACCCAGTACTTC
CASSLGQQETQYF
>TRBV9|TRBJ2-5|NA|TRBD1
TGTGCCAGCAGCGGTCGACAGGGGCAGGAGACCCAGTACTTC
CASSGRQGQETQYF
>TRBV6-5|TRBJ2-2|once|TRBD2
TGTGCCAGCAGCGGGACTAGTGGTTTTGTCGGGGAGCTGTTTTTT
CASSGTSGFVGELFF
>TRBV5-1|TRBJ1-1|few|NA
TGCGCCAGCAGCACAGGGCTCGGGAACACTGAAGCTTTCTTT
CASSTGLGNTEAFF
>TRBV19|TRBJ1-4|NA|TRBD1
TGTGCCAGTAGTGTGGGGACAGCCCTTGAAAAACTGTTTTTT
CASSVGTALEKLFF
>TRBV7-2|TRBJ1-1|NA|TRBD1
TGTGCCAGCAGCCCAGACAGGGGCCGGAACACTGAAGCTTTCTTT
CASSPDRGRNTEAFF
>TRBV21-1|TRBJ2-1|once|NA
TGTGCCAGCACCCCACTAGTCGTCGAGCAGTTCTTC
CASTPLVVEQFF
>TRBV10-3|TRBJ2-7|few|TRBD1
TGTGCCGTCAGCCCGGGACAGGGGTGGAGGTGGCCCAGTTCCCGATCCTACGAGCAGTACTTC
CAVSPGQGWRWPSSRSYEQYF
>TRBV7-2|TRBJ2-2|NA|TRBD1
TGTGCCAGCAGCACGGGACAGATAACCGGGGAGCTGTTTTTT
CASSTGQITGELFF
>TRBV30|TRBJ2-7|NA|TRBD2
TGTGCCTGGAGTGTAGGGACTAGCGTTCTCTACGAGCAGTACTTC
CAWSVGTSVLYEQYF
>TRBV7-8|TRBJ2-7|NA|TRBD1
TGTGCCAGCAGCCGTATACAGGGGTACGAGCAGTACTTC
CASSRIQGYEQYF
>TRBV30|TRBJ2-7|NA|NA
TGTGCCTGGCAGGACAGAGGCTACGAGCAGTACTTC
CAWQDRGYEQYF
>TRBV4-3|TRBJ2-2|NA|TRBD2
TGCGCCAGCAGCAGAGGGACTAGCGGGGGGGTTCGTACCGGGGAGCTGTTTTTT
CASSRGTSGGVRTGELFF
>TRBV6-5|TRBJ2-1|NA|NA
TGTGCCAGCAGCCGAAGCGGACGCCTAAACAATGAGCAGTTCTTC
CASSRSGRLNNEQFF
>TRBV7-7|TRBJ2-5|NA|NA
TGTGCCAGCGGAGACGCAGGGGGGTGGGAGACCCAGTACTTC
CASGDAGGWETQYF
>TRBV5-1|TRBJ1-1|NA|NA
TGCCCTCACAGGGCTCCGGAAGCTTTCTTT
CPHRAPEAFF